This TCR beta chain was documented in a study of blood T cell repertoires in COVID-19 (dated by TCRdb to about 2020). Background on the whole study: Samples from collaborators originated in the United States, Italy and Spain and spanned both the acute and convalescent phases of COVID-19. Where HLA class I and class II types were available, the types were taken from metadata supplied by the sample provider, not from assay-based typing. Samples were obtained from the ongoing ImmuneRACE study (first 160 participants) and from approximately 1,200 subjects provided by 6 global collaborators. A de-identified subject ID, COVID-19 status, age in years and sex were almost always included in the sample metadata. The material from the prospective study consisted of cDNA or gDNA derived from T cells, B-cell-depleted T cells, or PBMCs. A freely available public database, intended as a resource for researchers studying the immune response to SARS-CoV-2, is where the repertoires were released. The dataset comprised deeply sampled blood TCRbeta repertoires from subjects exposed to, actively infected with, or recovered from COVID-19. Overall results and qualifications from the work: The quantity of clinical and demographic metadata differed by source and by participant and was supplied without curation.

Cut back by 0 bases and 8 bases, the V and J ends lie 11 bases apart. CDR1 SGHRS and CDR2 YFSETQ are derived from the germline V gene. Including the terminal cysteine and phenylalanine, the CDR3 comprises 13 residues. The only DNA kept is the CDR3, 39 bases in frame from the first base. TCRbeta CDR3 regions were amplified from genomic DNA by means of the immunoSEQ Assay, a bias-controlled multiplex PCR. In the authors' own workflow: Within the assay, amplification of reference gene primers was used to estimate how many nucleated cells each sample contained. To quantify the absolute abundance of each unique TCRbeta CDR3 rearrangement, sequence reads were collapsed and filtered. Productive Simpson clonality was computed per sample as the square root of Simpson's diversity index over productive rearrangements. TCRdb took over this immuneACCESS table, retaining in-frame rearrangements with V and J assigned. Such tables are incomplete; in checked studies, under half of the missing clones stem from an unresolved V gene, and the remainder is unexplained. The V and J calls and the clone size are those of that table, but D and trimming were determined from the DNA. In all, the sample holds 45,000 to 55,000 clones, and roughly 89% of those were seen once. The ten largest account for 1.6% of the sample.

This clone appeared a single time. Its cognate antigen has yet to be identified. Base qualities were left out, and no much larger clone turns up one base away. Whole blood was collected in K2EDTA tubes by collaborating institutions according to the institutions' own protocols. For TCRbeta analysis, collaborators shipped samples in one of three forms: frozen whole blood, isolated PBMCs, or DNA extracted from either of those sample types. The sequencing sample was made of peripheral blood. The V and J segments used are TRBV5-1 and TRBJ1-2; the D gene is not confidently resolved. This TCR derives from a man aged 50 to 59 with acute or convalescent COVID-19. The bases read TGCGCCAGCAGCTTGGGGGAGCTGGGGGGCTACACCTTC. This gives the protein CASSLGELGGYTF.